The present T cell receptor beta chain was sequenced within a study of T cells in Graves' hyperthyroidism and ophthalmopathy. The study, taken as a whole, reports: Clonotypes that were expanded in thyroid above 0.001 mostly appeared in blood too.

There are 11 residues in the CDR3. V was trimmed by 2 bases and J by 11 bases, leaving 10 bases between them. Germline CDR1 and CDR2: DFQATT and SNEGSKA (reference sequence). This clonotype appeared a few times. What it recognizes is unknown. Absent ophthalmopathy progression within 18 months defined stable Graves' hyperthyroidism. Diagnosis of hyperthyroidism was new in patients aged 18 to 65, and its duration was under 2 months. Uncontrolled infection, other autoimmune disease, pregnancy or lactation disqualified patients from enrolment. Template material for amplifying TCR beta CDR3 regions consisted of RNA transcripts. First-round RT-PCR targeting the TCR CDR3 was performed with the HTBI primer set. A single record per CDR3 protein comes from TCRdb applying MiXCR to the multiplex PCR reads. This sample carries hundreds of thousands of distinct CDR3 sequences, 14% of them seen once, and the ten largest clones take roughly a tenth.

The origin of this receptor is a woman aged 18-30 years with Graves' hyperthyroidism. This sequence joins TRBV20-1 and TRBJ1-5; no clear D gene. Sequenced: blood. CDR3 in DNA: TGCAGTGCTAGATCCCACCAGGCCCAGCATTTT. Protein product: CSARSHQAQHF.